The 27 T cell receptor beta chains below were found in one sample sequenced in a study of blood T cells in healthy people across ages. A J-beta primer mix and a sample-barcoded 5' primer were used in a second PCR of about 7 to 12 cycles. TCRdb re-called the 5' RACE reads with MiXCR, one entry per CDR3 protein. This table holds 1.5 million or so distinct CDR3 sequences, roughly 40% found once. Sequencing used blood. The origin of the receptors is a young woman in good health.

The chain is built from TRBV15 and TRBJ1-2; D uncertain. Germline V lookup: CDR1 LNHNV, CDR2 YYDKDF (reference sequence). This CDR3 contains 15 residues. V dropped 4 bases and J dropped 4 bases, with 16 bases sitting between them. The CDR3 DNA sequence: TGTGCCACCAGCATTGATGACGGAACCTTCTATGGCTACACCTTC. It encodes CATSIDDGTFYGYTF.

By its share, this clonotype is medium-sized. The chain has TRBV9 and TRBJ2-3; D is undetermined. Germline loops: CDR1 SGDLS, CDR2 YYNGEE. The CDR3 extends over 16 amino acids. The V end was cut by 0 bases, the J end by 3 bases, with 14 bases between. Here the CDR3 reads CASSVALGIGTDTQYF. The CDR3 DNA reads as TGTGCCAGCAGCGTAGCCCTAGGGATAGGAACAGATACGCAGTATTTT.

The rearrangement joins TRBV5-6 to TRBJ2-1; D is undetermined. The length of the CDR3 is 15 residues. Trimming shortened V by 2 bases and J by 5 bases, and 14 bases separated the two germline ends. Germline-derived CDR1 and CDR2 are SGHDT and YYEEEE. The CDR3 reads CASSFGRRLNNEQFF. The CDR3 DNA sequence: TGTGCCAGCAGCTTTGGTCGCCGCCTGAACAATGAGCAGTTCTTC.

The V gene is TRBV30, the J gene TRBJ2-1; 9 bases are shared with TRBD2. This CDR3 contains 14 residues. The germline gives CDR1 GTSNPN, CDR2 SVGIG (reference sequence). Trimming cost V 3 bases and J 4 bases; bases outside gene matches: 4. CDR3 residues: CAWSRSGGYNEQFF. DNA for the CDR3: TGTGCCTGGAGCCGTAGCGGGGGTTACAATGAGCAGTTCTTC.

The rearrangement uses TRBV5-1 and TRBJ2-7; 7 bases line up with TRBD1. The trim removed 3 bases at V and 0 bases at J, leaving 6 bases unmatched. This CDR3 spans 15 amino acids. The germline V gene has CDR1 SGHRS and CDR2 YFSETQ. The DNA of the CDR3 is TGCGCCAGCAGCTCACCGACAGGGTACTCCTACGAGCAGTACTTC. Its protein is CASSSPTGYSYEQYF.

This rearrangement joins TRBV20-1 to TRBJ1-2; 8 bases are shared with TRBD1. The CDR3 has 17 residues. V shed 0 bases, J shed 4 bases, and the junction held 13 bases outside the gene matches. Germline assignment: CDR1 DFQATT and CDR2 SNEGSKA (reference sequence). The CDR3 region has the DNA TGCAGTGCTAGAGATCACAGTGGGGCAGGGGGCAGCTATGGCTACACCTTC. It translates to CSARDHSGAGGSYGYTF.

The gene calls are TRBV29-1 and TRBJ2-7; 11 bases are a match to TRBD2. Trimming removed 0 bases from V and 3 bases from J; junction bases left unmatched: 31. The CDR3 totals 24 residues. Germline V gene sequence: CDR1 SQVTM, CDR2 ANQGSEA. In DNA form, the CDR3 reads TGCAGCGTTGAAGATTCGGGGGGGGGATCTACGATACCTAGCCTAGCGGGAGGAGACTACGAGCAGTACTTC. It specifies CSVEDSGGGSTIPSLAGGDYEQYF.

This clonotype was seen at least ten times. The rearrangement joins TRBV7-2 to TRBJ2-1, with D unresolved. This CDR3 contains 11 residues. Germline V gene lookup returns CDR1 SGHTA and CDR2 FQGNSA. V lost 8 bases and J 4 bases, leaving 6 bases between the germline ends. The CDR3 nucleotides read TGTGCCAGCCAGGATTACAATGAGCAGTTCTTC. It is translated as CASQDYNEQFF.

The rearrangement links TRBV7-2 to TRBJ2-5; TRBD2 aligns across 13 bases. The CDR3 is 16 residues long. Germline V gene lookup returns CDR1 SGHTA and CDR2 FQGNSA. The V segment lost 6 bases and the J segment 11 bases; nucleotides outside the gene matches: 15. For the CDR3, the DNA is TGTGCCAGCAGAGGACTAGCGGGAGTATTTCTTGGTGAGCAGTACTTC. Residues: CASRGLAGVFLGEQYF. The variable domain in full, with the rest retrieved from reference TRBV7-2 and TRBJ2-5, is GAGVSQSPSNKVTEKGKDVELRCDPISGHTALYWYRQSLGQGLEFLIYFQGNSAPDKSGLPSDRFSAERTGGSVSTLTIQRTQQEDSAVYLCASRGLAGVFLGEQYFGPGTRLLVL.

The CDR3 DNA follows: TGTGCCAGCAGCGTTGGACTAGCGGGAGGGCGGGACAATGAGCAGTTCTTC. It translates to CASSVGLAGGRDNEQFF. The chain employs TRBV9 and TRBJ2-1; the match to TRBD2 covers 15 bases. The V segment lost 2 bases and the J segment 5 bases; nucleotides outside the gene matches: 5. Looked up from germline, CDR1 is SGDLS and CDR2 is YYNGEE. This CDR3 is 17 amino acids long.

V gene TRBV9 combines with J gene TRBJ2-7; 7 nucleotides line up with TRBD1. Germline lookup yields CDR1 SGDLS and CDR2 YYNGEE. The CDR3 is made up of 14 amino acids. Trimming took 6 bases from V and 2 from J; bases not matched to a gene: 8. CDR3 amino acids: CASNDGTDTYEQYF. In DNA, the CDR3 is TGTGCCAGCAACGACGGGACAGACACCTACGAGCAGTACTTC.

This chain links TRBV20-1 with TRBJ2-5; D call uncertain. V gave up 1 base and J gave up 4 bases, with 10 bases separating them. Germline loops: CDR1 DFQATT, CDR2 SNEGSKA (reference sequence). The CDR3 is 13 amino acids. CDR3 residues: CSARAGVGETQYF. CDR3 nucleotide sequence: TGCAGTGCTAGAGCAGGCGTAGGAGAGACCCAGTACTTC.

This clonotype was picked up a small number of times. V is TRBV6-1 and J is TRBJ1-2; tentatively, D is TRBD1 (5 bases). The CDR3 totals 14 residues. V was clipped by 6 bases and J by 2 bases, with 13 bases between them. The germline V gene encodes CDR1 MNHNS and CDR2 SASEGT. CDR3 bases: TGTGCCAGCAGGACGCCGACAGAAAACTATGGCTACACCTTC. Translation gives CASRTPTENYGYTF.

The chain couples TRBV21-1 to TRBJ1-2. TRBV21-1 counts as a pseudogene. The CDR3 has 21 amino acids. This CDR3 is CASSKVREGSSFSPFNYGYTF. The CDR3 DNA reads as TGTGCCAGCAGCAAAGTTCGGGAGGGCAGCTCCTTCTCCCCTTTTAACTATGGCTACACCTTC.

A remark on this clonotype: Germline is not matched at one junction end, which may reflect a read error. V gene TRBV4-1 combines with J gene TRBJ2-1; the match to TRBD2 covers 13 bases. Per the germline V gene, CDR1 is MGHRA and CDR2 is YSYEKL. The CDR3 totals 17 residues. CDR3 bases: TGCACCAGCAGCCAAGACCGGACTAGCGGGAGTCGAAATGAGCAGTTCTTC. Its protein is CTSSQDRTSGSRNEQFF.

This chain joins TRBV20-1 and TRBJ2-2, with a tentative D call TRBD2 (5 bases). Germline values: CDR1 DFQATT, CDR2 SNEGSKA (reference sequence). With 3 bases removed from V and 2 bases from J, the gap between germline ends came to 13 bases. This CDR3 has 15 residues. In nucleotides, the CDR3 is TGCAGTGCTAGTATTGGTGGGAGTAACACCGGGGAGCTGTTTTTT. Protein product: CSASIGGSNTGELFF.

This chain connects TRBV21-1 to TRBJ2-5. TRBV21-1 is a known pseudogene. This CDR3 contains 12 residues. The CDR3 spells CASSNLWETQYF. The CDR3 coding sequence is TGTGCCAGCAGCAATTTGTGGGAGACCCAGTACTTC.

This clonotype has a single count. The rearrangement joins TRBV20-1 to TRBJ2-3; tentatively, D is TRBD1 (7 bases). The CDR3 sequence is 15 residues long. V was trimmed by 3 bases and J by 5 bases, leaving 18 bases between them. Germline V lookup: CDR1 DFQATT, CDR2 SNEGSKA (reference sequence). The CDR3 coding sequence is TGCAGTGCTAGGGGTCGTGGAGGGGGCTTAGATACGCAGTATTTT. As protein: CSARGRGGGLDTQYF.

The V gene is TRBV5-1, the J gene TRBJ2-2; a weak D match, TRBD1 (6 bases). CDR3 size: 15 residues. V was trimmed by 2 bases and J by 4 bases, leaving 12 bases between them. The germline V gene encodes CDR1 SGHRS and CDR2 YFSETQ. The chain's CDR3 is CASSFAQGSTGELFF. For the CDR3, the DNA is TGCGCCAGCAGCTTCGCGCAGGGGAGCACCGGGGAGCTGTTTTTT.

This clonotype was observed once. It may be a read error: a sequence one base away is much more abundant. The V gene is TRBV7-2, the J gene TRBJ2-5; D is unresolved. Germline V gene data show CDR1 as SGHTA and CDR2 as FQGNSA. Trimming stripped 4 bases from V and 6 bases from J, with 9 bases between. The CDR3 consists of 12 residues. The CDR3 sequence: CASSSASKTQYF. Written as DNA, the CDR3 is TGTGCCAGCAGCTCAGCGTCGAAGACCCAGTACTTC.

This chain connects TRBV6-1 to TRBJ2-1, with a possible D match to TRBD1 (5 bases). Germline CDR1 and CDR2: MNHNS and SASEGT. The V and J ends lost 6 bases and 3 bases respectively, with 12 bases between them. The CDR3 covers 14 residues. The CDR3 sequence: CASSDLTDYNEQFF. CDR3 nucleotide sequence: TGTGCCAGCAGCGACCTGACAGACTACAATGAGCAGTTCTTC.

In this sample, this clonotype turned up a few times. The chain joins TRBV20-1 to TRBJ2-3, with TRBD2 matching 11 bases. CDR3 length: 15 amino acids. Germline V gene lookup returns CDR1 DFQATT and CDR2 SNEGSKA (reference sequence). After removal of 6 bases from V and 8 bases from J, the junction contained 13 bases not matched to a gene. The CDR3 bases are TGCAGTGCCCCCGCCTTTAGCGGGGGGGCCGGTACGCAGTATTTT. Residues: CSAPAFSGGAGTQYF.

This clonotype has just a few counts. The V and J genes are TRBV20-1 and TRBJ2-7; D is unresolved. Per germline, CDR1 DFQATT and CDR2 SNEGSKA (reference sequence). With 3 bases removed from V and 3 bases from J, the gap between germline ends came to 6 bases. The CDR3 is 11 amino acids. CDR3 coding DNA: TGCAGTGCTAGTTGGGGCTACGAGCAGTACTTC. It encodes CSASWGYEQYF.

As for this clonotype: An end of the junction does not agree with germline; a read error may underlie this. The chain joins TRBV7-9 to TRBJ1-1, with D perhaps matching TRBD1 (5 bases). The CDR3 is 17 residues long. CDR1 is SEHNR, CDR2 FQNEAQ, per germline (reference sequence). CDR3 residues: CASSRRQGVGVNTKAFF. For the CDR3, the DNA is TGTGCCAGCAGCCGTCGACAAGGAGTAGGGGTGAACACTAAAGCTTTCTTT.

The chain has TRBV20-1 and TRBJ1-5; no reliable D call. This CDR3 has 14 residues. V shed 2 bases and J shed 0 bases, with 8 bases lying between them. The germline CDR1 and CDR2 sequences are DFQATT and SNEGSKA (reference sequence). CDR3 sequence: CSARRGPSNQPQHF. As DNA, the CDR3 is TGCAGTGCTAGACGCGGGCCTAGCAATCAGCCCCAGCATTTT.

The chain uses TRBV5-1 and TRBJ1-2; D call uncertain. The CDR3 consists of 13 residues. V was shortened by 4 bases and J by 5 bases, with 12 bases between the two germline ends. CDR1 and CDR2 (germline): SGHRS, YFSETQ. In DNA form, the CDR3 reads TGCGCCAGCAGCCGGTGGGGAGGATATGGCTACACCTTC. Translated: CASSRWGGYGYTF.

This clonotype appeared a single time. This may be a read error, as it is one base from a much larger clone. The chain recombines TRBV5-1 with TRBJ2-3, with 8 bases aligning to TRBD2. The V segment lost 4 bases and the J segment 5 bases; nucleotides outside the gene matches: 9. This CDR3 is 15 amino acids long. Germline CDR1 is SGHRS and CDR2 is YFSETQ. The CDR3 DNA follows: TGCGCCAGCAGCACCGGGGGGGCCGTTGTAGATACGCAGTATTTT. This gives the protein CASSTGGAVVDTQYF.